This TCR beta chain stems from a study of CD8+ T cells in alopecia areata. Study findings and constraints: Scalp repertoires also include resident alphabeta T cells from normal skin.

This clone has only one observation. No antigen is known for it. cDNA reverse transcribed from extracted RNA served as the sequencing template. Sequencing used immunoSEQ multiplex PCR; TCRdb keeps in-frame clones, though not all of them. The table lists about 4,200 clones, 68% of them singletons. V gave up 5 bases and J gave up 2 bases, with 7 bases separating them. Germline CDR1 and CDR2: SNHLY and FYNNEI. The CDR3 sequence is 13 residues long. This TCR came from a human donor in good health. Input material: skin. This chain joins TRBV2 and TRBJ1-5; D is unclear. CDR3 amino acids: CASSKGGNQPQHF. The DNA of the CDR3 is TGTGCCAGCAGTAAGGGAGGCAATCAGCCCCAGCATTTT.